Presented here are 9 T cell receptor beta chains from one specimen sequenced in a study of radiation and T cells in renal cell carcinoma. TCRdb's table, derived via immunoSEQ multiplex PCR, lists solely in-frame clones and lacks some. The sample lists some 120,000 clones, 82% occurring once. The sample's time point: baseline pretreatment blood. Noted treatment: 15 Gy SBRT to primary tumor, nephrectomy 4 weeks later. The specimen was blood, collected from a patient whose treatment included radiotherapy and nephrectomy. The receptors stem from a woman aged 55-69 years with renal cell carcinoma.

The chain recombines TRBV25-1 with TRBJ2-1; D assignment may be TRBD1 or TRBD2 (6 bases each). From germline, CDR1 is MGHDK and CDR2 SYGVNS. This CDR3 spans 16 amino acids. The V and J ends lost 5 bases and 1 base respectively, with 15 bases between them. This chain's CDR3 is CASSSYGGRSYNEQFF. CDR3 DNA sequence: TGTGCCAGCAGTTCCTATGGGGGGCGGTCCTACAATGAGCAGTTCTTC.

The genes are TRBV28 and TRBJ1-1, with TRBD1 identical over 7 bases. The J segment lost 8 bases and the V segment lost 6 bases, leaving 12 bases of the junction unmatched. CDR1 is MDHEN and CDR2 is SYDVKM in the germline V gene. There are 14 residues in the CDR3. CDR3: CASRPSGGGSEAFF. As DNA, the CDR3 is TGTGCCAGCAGACCGAGTGGAGGGGGCTCCGAAGCTTTCTTT. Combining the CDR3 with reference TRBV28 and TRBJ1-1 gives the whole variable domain DVKVTQSSRYLVKRTGEKVFLECVQDMDHENMFWYRQDPGLGLRLIYFSYDVKMKEKGDIPEGYSVSREKKERFSLILESASTNQTSMYLCASRPSGGGSEAFFGQGTRLTVV.

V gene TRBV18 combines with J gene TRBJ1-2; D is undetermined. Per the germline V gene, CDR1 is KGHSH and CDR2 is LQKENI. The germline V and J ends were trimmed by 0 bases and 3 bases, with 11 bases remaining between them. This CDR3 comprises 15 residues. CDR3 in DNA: TGTGCCAGCTCACCACCGAGTGGCAGACACTATGGCTACACCTTC. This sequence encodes CASSPPSGRHYGYTF.

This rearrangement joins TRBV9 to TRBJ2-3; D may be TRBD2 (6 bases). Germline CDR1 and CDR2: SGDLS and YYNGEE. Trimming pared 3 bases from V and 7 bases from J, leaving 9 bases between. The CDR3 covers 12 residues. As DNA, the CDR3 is TGTGCCAGCAGCGCGCGGGGAAATACGCAGTATTTT. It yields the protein CASSARGNTQYF.

In DNA form, the CDR3 reads TGTGCCAGCAGTGAAGCTTTTTCCACCGGGGAGCTGTTTTTT. Amino acids: CASSEAFSTGELFF. This sequence joins TRBV6-1 and TRBJ2-2; D remains unclear. V was trimmed by 0 bases and J by 4 bases, leaving 6 bases between them. The CDR3 length is 14 residues. Germline V gives CDR1 MNHNS, CDR2 SASEGT.

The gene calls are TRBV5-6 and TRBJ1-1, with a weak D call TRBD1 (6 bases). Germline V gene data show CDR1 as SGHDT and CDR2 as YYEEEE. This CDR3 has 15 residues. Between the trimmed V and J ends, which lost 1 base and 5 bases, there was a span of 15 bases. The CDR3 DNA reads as TGTGCCAGCAGCTTGTCTCAAAAAAGGGGGACTGAAGCTTTCTTT. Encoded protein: CASSLSQKRGTEAFF.

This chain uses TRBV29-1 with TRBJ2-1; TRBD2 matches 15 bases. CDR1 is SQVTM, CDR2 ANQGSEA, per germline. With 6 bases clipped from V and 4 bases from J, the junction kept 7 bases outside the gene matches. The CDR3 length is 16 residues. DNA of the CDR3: TGCAGCGTAGAACCCGGGACTAGCGGGGGGTACAATGAGCAGTTCTTC. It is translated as CSVEPGTSGGYNEQFF.

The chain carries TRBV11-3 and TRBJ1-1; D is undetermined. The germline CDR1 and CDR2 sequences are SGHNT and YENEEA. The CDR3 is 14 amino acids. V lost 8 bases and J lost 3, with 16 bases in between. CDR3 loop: CASGGRRSDTEAFF. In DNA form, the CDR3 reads TGTGCCAGCGGAGGGAGAAGATCGGACACTGAAGCTTTCTTT.

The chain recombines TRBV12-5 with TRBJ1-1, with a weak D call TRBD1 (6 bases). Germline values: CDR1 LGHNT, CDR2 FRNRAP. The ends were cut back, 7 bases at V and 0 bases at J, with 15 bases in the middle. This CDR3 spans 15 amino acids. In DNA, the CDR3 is TGTGCTAGTGTCCAACAGGGCGCCCTGAACACTGAAGCTTTCTTT. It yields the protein CASVQQGALNTEAFF.